A selection of T cell receptor beta chains follows, all from one sample in a study of blood T cell repertoires in COVID-19. Only in-frame clones appear in the TCRdb table, and some are missing; sequencing was by immunoSEQ multiplex PCR. This sample has over 65,000 clones, with less than 90% found just once. The material sequenced was peripheral blood. The origin of the receptors is a man older than 75 with COVID-19, enrolled during active disease. CDR3s include the opening cysteine and the closing phenylalanine or tryptophan. The D gene is left open where the match is weak. A clone size is listed for some rows: how often the clone was seen (once, few, many), or a class if it is expanded.

abundance: -; j_gene: TRBJ2-5; v_gene: TRBV9; d_gene: -; CDR3nt: TGTGCCAGCAGCTTCAGGGGAGAGACCCAGTACTTC; CDR3aa: CASSFRGETQYF
abundance: -; j_gene: TRBJ1-2; v_gene: TRBV3-1/TRBV3-2; d_gene: -; CDR3nt: TGTGCCAGCAGCCCTAAGGGATCGGGGGGCTACACCTTC; CDR3aa: CASSPKGSGGYTF
abundance: once; j_gene: TRBJ1-1; v_gene: TRBV28; d_gene: -; CDR3nt: TGTGCCAGCAGCGGGACTGAAGCTTTCTTT; CDR3aa: CASSGTEAFF
abundance: -; j_gene: TRBJ1-2; v_gene: TRBV29-1; d_gene: -; CDR3nt: TGCAGCGTTGAAGATGTCCCTTTTATCGGTGGCTACACCTTC; CDR3aa: CSVEDVPFIGGYTF
abundance: -; j_gene: TRBJ2-7; v_gene: TRBV4-2; d_gene: TRBD2; CDR3nt: TGTGCCAGCAGCCCTCGGGAGGATGCCTACGAGCAGTACTTC; CDR3aa: CASSPREDAYEQYF
abundance: once; j_gene: TRBJ2-5; v_gene: TRBV6-6; d_gene: -; CDR3nt: TGTGCCAGCCAGGGTACCGGGGAGACCCAGTACTTC; CDR3aa: CASQGTGETQYF
abundance: -; j_gene: TRBJ2-3; v_gene: TRBV7-2; d_gene: TRBD2; CDR3nt: TGTGCCAGCAGCTTAGGGAGTCTAGCGGGGGGGCAAGGAGATACGCAGTATTTT; CDR3aa: CASSLGSLAGGQGDTQYF
abundance: -; j_gene: TRBJ2-3; v_gene: TRBV6-4; d_gene: -; CDR3nt: TGTGCCAGCAGTGATAGTAGCGGAAACACAGATACGCAGTATTTT; CDR3aa: CASSDSSGNTDTQYF
abundance: -; j_gene: TRBJ1-2; v_gene: TRBV18; d_gene: -; CDR3nt: TGTGCCAGCTCACCGGATAGCTCCGATGGCTACACCTTC; CDR3aa: CASSPDSSDGYTF
abundance: -; j_gene: TRBJ2-7; v_gene: TRBV5-4; d_gene: TRBD1; CDR3nt: TGTGCCAGCAGCTACACCGGGACAGACGAGCAGTACTTC; CDR3aa: CASSYTGTDEQYF
abundance: -; j_gene: TRBJ2-7; v_gene: TRBV6-2/TRBV6-3; d_gene: -; CDR3nt: TGTGCCAGCAGTTACCCGAGGTCCGGGGATAGTTGCTTC; CDR3aa: CASSYPRSGDSCF
abundance: -; j_gene: TRBJ1-4; v_gene: TRBV7-9; d_gene: TRBD1; CDR3nt: TGTGCCAGCAGTCAACCAGGGGACAGGGCAACTAATGAAAAACTGTTTTTT; CDR3aa: CASSQPGDRATNEKLFF
abundance: -; j_gene: TRBJ1-5; v_gene: TRBV7-2; d_gene: -; CDR3nt: TGTGCCAGCAGCTTAAACAGGAACCCCGGGCAGCCCCAGCATTTT; CDR3aa: CASSLNRNPGQPQHF
abundance: few; j_gene: TRBJ1-3; v_gene: TRBV7-2; d_gene: TRBD1; CDR3nt: TGTGCCAGCAGCCCGACAGGGTACGGAAACACCATATATTTT; CDR3aa: CASSPTGYGNTIYF
abundance: few; j_gene: TRBJ2-2; v_gene: TRBV7-3; d_gene: -; CDR3nt: TGTGCCAGCAGCTTAACGAATAGGGGACTTAACACCGGGGAGCTGTTTTTT; CDR3aa: CASSLTNRGLNTGELFF
abundance: -; j_gene: TRBJ1-4; v_gene: TRBV10-3; d_gene: TRBD1; CDR3nt: TGTGCCATCAGCGACGGGACAGCTAATGAAAAACTGTTTTTT; CDR3aa: CAISDGTANEKLFF
abundance: -; j_gene: TRBJ1-6; v_gene: TRBV7-4; d_gene: TRBD1; CDR3nt: TGTGCCAGCAGCTCAGACGGGGACAGGGCCCCACCCCTCCACTTT; CDR3aa: CASSSDGDRAPPLHF
abundance: -; j_gene: TRBJ2-7; v_gene: TRBV6-6; d_gene: -; CDR3nt: TGTGCCAGCAGTTACGAAGGGGCGAGCTCCTACGAGCAGTACTTC; CDR3aa: CASSYEGASSYEQYF
abundance: -; j_gene: TRBJ1-1; v_gene: TRBV10-3; d_gene: TRBD1; CDR3nt: TGTGCCATCAGTGGGGTATGGGACAGGGGTACTGAAGCTTTCTTT; CDR3aa: CAISGVWDRGTEAFF
abundance: -; j_gene: TRBJ1-4; v_gene: TRBV7-9; d_gene: TRBD1; CDR3nt: TGTGCCAGCAGCCCCACAGGGGACGGTGAAAAACTGTTTTTT; CDR3aa: CASSPTGDGEKLFF
abundance: -; j_gene: TRBJ2-1; v_gene: TRBV7-9; d_gene: -; CDR3nt: TGTGCCAGCAGCTTAGGTAGCAGCCCCTACAATGAGCAGTTCTTC; CDR3aa: CASSLGSSPYNEQFF
abundance: -; j_gene: TRBJ2-2; v_gene: TRBV5-4; d_gene: TRBD1; CDR3nt: TGTGCCAGCAGCCCGACAGGGGGCAAGGGGACCGGGGAGCTGTTTTTT; CDR3aa: CASSPTGGKGTGELFF
abundance: once; j_gene: TRBJ2-5; v_gene: TRBV3-1/TRBV3-2; d_gene: TRBD1; CDR3nt: TGTGCCAGCAGCCCCGGGACAGGGTTAGAGACCCAGTACTTC; CDR3aa: CASSPGTGLETQYF
abundance: -; j_gene: TRBJ2-3; v_gene: TRBV5-5; d_gene: TRBD2; CDR3nt: TGTGCCAGCAGCGGTAGCGGGGGAGTTTCAGGGGATACGCAGTATTTT; CDR3aa: CASSGSGGVSGDTQYF
abundance: -; j_gene: TRBJ1-3; v_gene: TRBV11-2; d_gene: TRBD1; CDR3nt: TGTGCCAGCAGCTCGACAGGGATCGGAAACACCATATATTTT; CDR3aa: CASSSTGIGNTIYF
abundance: -; j_gene: TRBJ1-4; v_gene: TRBV19; d_gene: TRBD1; CDR3nt: TGTGCCAGTAGGGACAGGGGGGGTGAAAAACTGTTTTTT; CDR3aa: CASRDRGGEKLFF
abundance: -; j_gene: TRBJ1-1; v_gene: TRBV12-3/TRBV12-4; d_gene: TRBD1; CDR3nt: TGTGCCAGCAGGACGACAGGGGGCACTGAAGCTTTCTTT; CDR3aa: CASRTTGGTEAFF
abundance: -; j_gene: TRBJ1-1; v_gene: TRBV5-6; d_gene: TRBD1; CDR3nt: TGTGCCAGCAGCACGGGACAGGTGAACACTGAAGCTTTCTTT; CDR3aa: CASSTGQVNTEAFF
abundance: -; j_gene: TRBJ2-2; v_gene: TRBV2; d_gene: TRBD2; CDR3nt: TGTGCCAGCAGTAACGTGGGACTAGCGGGAGCGAACACCGGGGAGCTGTTTTTT; CDR3aa: CASSNVGLAGANTGELFF
abundance: -; j_gene: TRBJ2-3; v_gene: TRBV5-6; d_gene: -; CDR3nt: TGTGCCAGCAGCTTGGAAAGCCTACGAATGGATACGCAGTATTTT; CDR3aa: CASSLESLRMDTQYF
abundance: -; j_gene: TRBJ1-1; v_gene: TRBV15; d_gene: TRBD1; CDR3nt: TGTGCCACCAGCACCAGGACAGGGGGAGACACTGAAGCTTTCTTT; CDR3aa: CATSTRTGGDTEAFF
abundance: -; j_gene: TRBJ1-1; v_gene: TRBV2; d_gene: -; CDR3nt: TGTGCCAGCAAGGGCCCCGTACAGGACACTGAAGCTTTCTTT; CDR3aa: CASKGPVQDTEAFF
abundance: -; j_gene: TRBJ2-1; v_gene: TRBV11-3; d_gene: TRBD2; CDR3nt: TGTGCCAGCAGCCGTACGGGACTAGCGGGGCTGGGTGAGCAGTTCTTC; CDR3aa: CASSRTGLAGLGEQFF
abundance: -; j_gene: TRBJ2-2; v_gene: TRBV27; d_gene: -; CDR3nt: TGTGCCAGCGGCTCCGGGACATCTAGGGTCGGGGAGCTGTTTTTT; CDR3aa: CASGSGTSRVGELFF
abundance: -; j_gene: TRBJ2-5; v_gene: TRBV5-8; d_gene: -; CDR3nt: TGTGCCAGCAGCCCCCTCGACAGTGCCGGATTAGAGACCCAGTACTTC; CDR3aa: CASSPLDSAGLETQYF
abundance: once; j_gene: TRBJ1-2; v_gene: TRBV11-2; d_gene: TRBD1; CDR3nt: TGTGCCAGCAGCTTAGAGGGACAGAACTATGGCTACACCTTC; CDR3aa: CASSLEGQNYGYTF
abundance: once; j_gene: TRBJ1-2; v_gene: TRBV7-2; d_gene: TRBD1; CDR3nt: TGTGCCAGCAGCTATGGGGGGACAGGGGCAGTAGGCTACACCTTC; CDR3aa: CASSYGGTGAVGYTF
abundance: -; j_gene: TRBJ2-7; v_gene: TRBV28; d_gene: -; CDR3nt: TGTGCCAGCAGTTTATGGCAGGGGTACGGAGAGCAGTACTTC; CDR3aa: CASSLWQGYGEQYF
abundance: -; j_gene: TRBJ1-1; v_gene: TRBV10-3; d_gene: TRBD1; CDR3nt: TGTGCCATCAGTCAGGGGGACGACACTGAAGCTTTCTTT; CDR3aa: CAISQGDDTEAFF
abundance: -; j_gene: TRBJ2-2; v_gene: TRBV29-1; d_gene: TRBD1; CDR3nt: TGCAGCGTCACGCGACAGGGGGCGAACACCGGGGAGCTGTTTTTT; CDR3aa: CSVTRQGANTGELFF
abundance: -; j_gene: TRBJ1-6; v_gene: TRBV19; d_gene: -; CDR3nt: TGTGCCAGTAGTCTACAGGGAAATCGCAATTCACCCCTCCACTTT; CDR3aa: CASSLQGNRNSPLHF
abundance: -; j_gene: TRBJ2-4; v_gene: TRBV5-1; d_gene: -; CDR3nt: TGCGCCAGCAGCTTGGATCCAGGGACTGGAAACATTCAGTACTTC; CDR3aa: CASSLDPGTGNIQYF